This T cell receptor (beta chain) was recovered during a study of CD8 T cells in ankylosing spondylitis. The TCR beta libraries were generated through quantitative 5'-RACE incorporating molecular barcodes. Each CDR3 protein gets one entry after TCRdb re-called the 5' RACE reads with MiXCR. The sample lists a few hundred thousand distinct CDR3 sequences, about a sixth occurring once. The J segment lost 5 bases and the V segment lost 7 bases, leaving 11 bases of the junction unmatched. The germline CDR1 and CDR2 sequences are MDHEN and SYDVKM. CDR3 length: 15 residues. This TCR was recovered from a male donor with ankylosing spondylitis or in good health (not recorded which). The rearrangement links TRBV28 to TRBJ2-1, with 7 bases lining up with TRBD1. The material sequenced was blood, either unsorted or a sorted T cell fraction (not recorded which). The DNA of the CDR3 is TGTGCCAGCACTTTGGGGACAGACACAAACAATGAGCAGTTCTTC. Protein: CASTLGTDTNNEQFF. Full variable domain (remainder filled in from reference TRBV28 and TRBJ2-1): DVKVTQSSRYLVKRTGEKVFLECVQDMDHENMFWYRQDPGLGLRLIYFSYDVKMKEKGDIPEGYSVSREKKERFSLILESASTNQTSMYLCASTLGTDTNNEQFFGPGTRLTVL.